These T cell receptor beta chains were read from a single sample in a study of blood T cell repertoires in COVID-19. Repertoires were generated with immunoSEQ multiplex PCR, while TCRdb's copy carries only in-frame clones and drops some. The profile covers about 90,000 clones, with about nine tenths appearing a single time and about 3.2% taken by the ten largest. Sequencing input: peripheral blood. These receptors originate from a woman in her 70s with acute or convalescent COVID-19. CDR3s include the opening cysteine and the closing phenylalanine or tryptophan. A D gene is named only where the DNA matches it firmly. A clone size is listed for some rows: how often the clone was seen (once, few, many), or a class if it is expanded.

clone size	D gene	V gene	J gene	CDR3 protein	CDR3 DNA
NA	NA	TRBV27	TRBJ1-2	CASSLLGAQAYGYTF	TGTGCCAGCAGTTTATTGGGGGCCCAGGCGTATGGCTACACCTTC
NA	NA	TRBV7-9	TRBJ1-2	CASSLAPAGPLGRENGYTF	TGTGCCAGCAGCTTAGCCCCCGCGGGGCCACTGGGGAGAGAGAATGGCTACACCTTC
NA	TRBD2	TRBV19	TRBJ2-7	CASSIMSGRNYEQYF	TGTGCCAGTAGTATTATGAGCGGGAGGAATTACGAGCAGTACTTC
NA	NA	TRBV5-8	TRBJ1-4	CASSTRGGGEKLFF	TGTGCCAGCAGCACCAGGGGCGGGGGTGAAAAACTGTTTTTT
NA	TRBD1	TRBV7-2	TRBJ2-1	CASSFSGGSHNEQFF	TGTGCCAGCAGCTTTTCAGGGGGCAGCCACAATGAGCAGTTCTTC
NA	TRBD2	TRBV6-4	TRBJ2-1	CASSQAGGVPEQFF	TGTGCCAGCAGTCAAGCGGGGGGGGTTCCTGAGCAGTTCTTC
once	TRBD1	TRBV14	TRBJ1-3	CASSHSGDRAFSGNTIYF	TGTGCCAGCAGCCATTCCGGAGACAGGGCCTTTTCTGGAAACACCATATATTTT
NA	TRBD1	TRBV13	TRBJ1-1	CASSFPLRGRALNTEAFF	TGTGCCAGCAGCTTCCCGCTCAGGGGGCGGGCGCTGAACACTGAAGCTTTCTTT
NA	TRBD1	TRBV5-4	TRBJ2-7	CASSNRDRATYEQYF	TGTGCCAGCAGCAACCGGGACAGGGCAACTTACGAGCAGTACTTC
NA	TRBD2	TRBV18	TRBJ2-5	CASSSLAGGETQYF	TGTGCCAGCTCATCGTTAGCGGGAGGTGAGACCCAGTACTTC
NA	NA	TRBV5-1	TRBJ2-3	CASSPRVSGSTDTQYF	TGCGCCAGCAGCCCCCGGGTCAGCGGGAGCACAGATACGCAGTATTTT
once	NA	TRBV10-3	TRBJ1-4	CAISENDRQKLFF	TGTGCCATCAGTGAGAACGACAGACAAAAACTGTTTTTT
NA	NA	TRBV28	TRBJ1-6	CASSLTTRYLHF	TGTGCCAGCAGTTTGACAACCCGGTACCTTCACTTT
few	NA	TRBV18	TRBJ2-1	CASSPTNSGGPFYNEQFF	TGTGCCAGCTCACCTACGAATTCCGGGGGGCCCTTCTACAATGAGCAGTTCTTC
NA	TRBD1	TRBV28	TRBJ1-2	CASRQDRGKGGYTF	TGTGCCAGCCGCCAGGACAGGGGAAAAGGTGGCTACACCTTC
NA	TRBD1	TRBV28	TRBJ1-1	CASRGQGYTEAFF	TGTGCCAGCAGGGGACAGGGGTACACTGAAGCTTTCTTT